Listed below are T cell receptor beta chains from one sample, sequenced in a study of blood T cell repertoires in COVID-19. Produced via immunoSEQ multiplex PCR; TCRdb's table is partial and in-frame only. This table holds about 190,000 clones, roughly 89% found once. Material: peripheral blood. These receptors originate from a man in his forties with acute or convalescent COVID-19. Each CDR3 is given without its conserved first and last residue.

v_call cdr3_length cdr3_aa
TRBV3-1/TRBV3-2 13 ASSMRPTLTYEQY
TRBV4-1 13 ASNRGAINTGELF
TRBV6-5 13 ASKQTGVKGGELF
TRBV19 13 ASSPGTSSYNEQF
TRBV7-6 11 ASSLEQNTEAF
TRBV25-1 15 ASSELAGGRAQETQY
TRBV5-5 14 ASSLEGWSSGNTIY
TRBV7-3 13 ASSVSGGAVNEQF
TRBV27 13 ASSTRDRGLYEQY
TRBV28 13 ASSLPRTGSYEQY
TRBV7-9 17 ASSLGFLAWASESGELF
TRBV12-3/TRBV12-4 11 ASRESGVKTQY
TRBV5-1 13 ASSLAIRGQETQY
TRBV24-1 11 ATSDSETDGYT
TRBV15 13 ATSRDSGGPGELF
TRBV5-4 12 ASSFPGGYNEQF
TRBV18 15 ASSSQQLAGSTDTQY
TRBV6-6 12 ASLFQGPNTEAF
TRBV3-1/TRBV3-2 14 ASSLRGGMLGDTQY
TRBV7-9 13 ASSRGTGRGQPQH
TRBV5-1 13 ASSPNRVKSEKLF
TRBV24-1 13 ATSDPRQGDTEAF
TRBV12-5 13 ASGFGDRVASEQF
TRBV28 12 ASSFAGTSEKLF
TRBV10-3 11 AISEDSLYGYT
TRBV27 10 ASSPRSDTQY
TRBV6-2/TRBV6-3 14 ASSYVGTSGTDTQY
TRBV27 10 ASRDSPTEAF
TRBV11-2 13 ASSLVAGANYGYT